This T cell receptor (beta chain) appears in the sequencing data of a study of T-cell reconstitution after alpha-beta-depleted transplantation in children. This clonotype occurred a few times. The antigen remains undetermined. Unique molecular identifiers tagged the TCRbeta library. TCRdb reprocessed the PCR reads via MiXCR and lists one record per CDR3 protein. The sample includes about 590,000 distinct CDR3 sequences, over 10% of them seen just once. Study conclusions and caveats: Reportedly, roughly two months post-transplant, alpha-beta T cells arose from several hundred expanded graft clones. Several patients had high TCRbeta diversity at day 60; it came from surviving recipient T cells and thymic progenitors. T cells produced anew were the main source of T-cell counts and diversity one year after transplant.

This receptor was identified in a male patient between 5 and 17 years old who had a stem cell transplant for acute myeloid leukemia, so the T cells may come from the graft donor. The sequenced sample was PBMCs, mostly from graft donor cells, obtained 360 days after TCRalphabeta/CD19-depleted stem cell transplant.

The CDR3 protein is CASSYQTSNEQFF. In DNA, the CDR3 is TGTGCCAGCAGTTACCAGACTAGCAATGAGCAGTTCTTC. This rearrangement joins TRBV6-5 to TRBJ2-1; maybe TRBD2 (6 bases). Trimming cost V 2 bases and J 6 bases, with 8 bases left between them. The CDR3 sequence is 13 residues long. CDR1 and CDR2 (germline): MNHEY, SVGAGI.